The following is a T cell receptor beta chain sequence with its context. The target antigen is unknown. Pooled in the analysis were second doses at about 4 or about 12 weeks. Produced via immunoSEQ multiplex PCR; TCRdb's table is partial and in-frame only. The sample records 140,000 to 150,000 clones, around 92% being singletons. The CDR3 has 16 residues. Deletions cut 0 bases from V and 5 bases from J, with 17 bases between. Germline CDR1 SGHAT, CDR2 FQNNGV. This entry comes from a study of T cell responses to AZD1222 COVID-19 vaccine. Findings of the study overall: The sample set comprised mostly white British donors with more females, and clonal diversity was possibly underestimated.

This chain joins TRBV11-2 and TRBJ2-7; D tentatively fits TRBD1 or TRBD2 (5 bases each). The sequence was collected from an adult who received the AZD1222 COVID-19 vaccine. The sequences come from peripheral blood, collected 28 days after the second AZD1222 dose. CDR3 protein: CASSLEATLGVHEQYF. Written as DNA, the CDR3 is TGTGCCAGCAGCTTAGAGGCGACTCTGGGGGTTCACGAGCAGTACTTC.